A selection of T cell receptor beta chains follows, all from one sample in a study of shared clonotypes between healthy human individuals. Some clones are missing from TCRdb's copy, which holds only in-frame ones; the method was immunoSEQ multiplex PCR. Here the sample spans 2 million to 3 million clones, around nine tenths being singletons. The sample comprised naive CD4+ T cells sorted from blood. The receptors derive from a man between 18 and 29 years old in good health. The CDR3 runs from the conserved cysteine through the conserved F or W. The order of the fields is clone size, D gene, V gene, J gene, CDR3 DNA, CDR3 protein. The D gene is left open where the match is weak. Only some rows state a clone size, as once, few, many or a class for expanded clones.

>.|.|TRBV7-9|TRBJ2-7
TGTGCCAGCAGCCTCAGGGGCCCGAGCTCCTACGAGCAGTACTTC
CASSLRGPSSYEQYF
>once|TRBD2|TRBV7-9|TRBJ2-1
TGTGCCAGCAGCAGAACTAGCGGGGCTTACAATGAGCAGTTCTTC
CASSRTSGAYNEQFF
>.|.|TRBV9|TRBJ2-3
TGTGCCAGCAGCGCGGACCGGGAAAGGGCAGATACGCAGTATTTT
CASSADRERADTQYF
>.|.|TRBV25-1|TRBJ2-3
TGTGCCAGCACGGGACTTGGGGGCATCGGGGCGCAGTATTTT
CASTGLGGIGAQYF
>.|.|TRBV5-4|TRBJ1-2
TGTGCCAGCAGCTCAGACGGTTACTATGGCTACACCTTC
CASSSDGYYGYTF
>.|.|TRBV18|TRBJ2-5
TGTGCCAGCTCACCCCAGGCGGAGACCCAGTACTTC
CASSPQAETQYF
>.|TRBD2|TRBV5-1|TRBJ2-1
TGCGCCAGCAGCTTTCTAGCGGGAGGGAGGAATGAGCAGTTCTTC
CASSFLAGGRNEQFF
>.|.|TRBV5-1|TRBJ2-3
TGCGCCAGCAGCTTGGGTGGGACAAAAAGCACAGATACGCAGTATTTT
CASSLGGTKSTDTQYF
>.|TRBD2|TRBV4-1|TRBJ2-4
TGCGCCAGCAGCCTGACGGGACTAGCGGGAGGAGGTCAAAACATTCAGTACTTC
CASSLTGLAGGGQNIQYF
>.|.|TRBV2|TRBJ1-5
TGTGCCAGCAGTGAAGTGGCGCAGGGATGGAATCAGCCCCAGCATTTT
CASSEVAQGWNQPQHF
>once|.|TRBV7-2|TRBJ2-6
TGTGCCAGCAGCTTACAGGGGTTTGGGGCCAACGTCCTGACTTTC
CASSLQGFGANVLTF
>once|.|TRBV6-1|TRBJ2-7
TGTGCCAGCACGGCAGGGGTCTCCTACGAGCAGTACTTC
CASTAGVSYEQYF
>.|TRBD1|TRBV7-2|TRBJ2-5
TGTGCCAGCAGCACCCGGACAGGGTCAGAGACCCAGTACTTC
CASSTRTGSETQYF
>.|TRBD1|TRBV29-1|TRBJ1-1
TGCAGCGTCCCGGGACAGGTCAACACTGAAGCTTTCTTT
CSVPGQVNTEAFF
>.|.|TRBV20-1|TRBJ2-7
TGCAGTGCTCCACAGGGCGCCGAGCAGTACTTC
CSAPQGAEQYF
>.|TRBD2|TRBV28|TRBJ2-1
TGTGCCAGCAGTTTTATGGGCGGGACTAGGGGGTCTTTAGAGCAGTTCTTC
CASSFMGGTRGSLEQFF
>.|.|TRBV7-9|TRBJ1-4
TGTGCCAGCAGCAAAAGAACGACAGCCACGATTAATGAAAAACTGTTTTTT
CASSKRTTATINEKLFF
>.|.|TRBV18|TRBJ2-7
TGTGCCAGTACCCAGGGTTACGAGCAGTACTTC
CASTQGYEQYF
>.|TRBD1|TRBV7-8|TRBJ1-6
TGTGCCAGCAGCTTGGGACAGAGTTATAATTCACCCCTCCACTTT
CASSLGQSYNSPLHF